This T cell receptor (beta chain) was sequenced during a study of shared clonotypes between healthy human individuals. CD4+ cells yielded CD45RA+ naive and CD45RA-negative memory subsets. With 0 bases removed from V and 0 bases from J, the gap between germline ends came to 12 bases. The CDR3 contains 17 residues. Germline V CDR1 and CDR2: KGHSH, LQKENI. The data were produced by immunoSEQ multiplex PCR, yet TCRdb's version contains in-frame clones alone and is incomplete. The sample records about 2.4 million clones, more than 85% being singletons. The source is a man between 18 and 35 years old in good health. Some clones in this sample may be carry-over from other donors' samples. Material: naive CD4+ T cells from PBMCs. Subset here: CD45RA+ positively selected. The V gene is TRBV18, the J gene TRBJ1-3, with D possibly being TRBD1 (5 bases). DNA for the CDR3: TGTGCCAGCTCACCACCGTTGGGACCCTTCTCTGGAAACACCATATATTTT. Amino acids: CASSPPLGPFSGNTIYF.